The clone carrying this T cell receptor beta chain was picked up one time. The antigen remains undetermined. Germline is not matched at one junction end, which may reflect a read error. PCR primers comprised 60 Vbeta and 13 Jbeta primers. Here immunoSEQ multiplex PCR was the method, and the copy in TCRdb shows in-frame clones only, minus some. The table has 170,000 or so clones, roughly 80% seen once. The source of the sample is a study of cytomegalovirus exposure and HLA in healthy donors. Study-level points and caveats: A later analysis by the authors found several of the most significant clusters apparently linked to common viral pathogens. Among TCR beta chains of equal frequency, HLA-associated ones were more clonally expanded in a later analysis.

What was sequenced was PBMCs. This TCR derives from a man in his 60s in good health and CMV-seronegative.

The CDR3 DNA reads TGTGCCAGCAGCTTGATCGCGGAGGGGGCGTCTTTC. This codes for CASSLIAEGASF. V is TRBV11-2 and J is TRBJ2-7; weak D call: TRBD1 (7 bases). CDR3 length: 12 residues. Per the germline V gene, CDR1 is SGHAT and CDR2 is FQNNGV.